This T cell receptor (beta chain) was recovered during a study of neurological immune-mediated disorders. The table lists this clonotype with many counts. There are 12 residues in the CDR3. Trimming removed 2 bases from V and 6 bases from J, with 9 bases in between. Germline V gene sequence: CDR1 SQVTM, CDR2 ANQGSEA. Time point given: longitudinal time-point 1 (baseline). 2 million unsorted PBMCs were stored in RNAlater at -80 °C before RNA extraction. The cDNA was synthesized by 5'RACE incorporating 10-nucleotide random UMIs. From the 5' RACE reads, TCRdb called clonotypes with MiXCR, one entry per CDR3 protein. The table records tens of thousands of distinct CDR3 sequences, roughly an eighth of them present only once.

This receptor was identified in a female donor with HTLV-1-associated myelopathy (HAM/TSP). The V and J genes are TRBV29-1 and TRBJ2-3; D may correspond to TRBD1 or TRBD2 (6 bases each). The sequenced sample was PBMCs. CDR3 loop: CSVEWGADTQYF. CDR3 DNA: TGCAGCGTTGAATGGGGGGCGGATACGCAGTATTTT.